Sequencing of this TCR beta chain was carried out in a study of OX40 agonist ivuxolimab in advanced cancers. Overall study: Dose-escalation patients had hepatocellular carcinoma, melanoma, renal cell or head and neck cancer. Broader study findings: Normalized T-cell clonal expansion was also low in some nonresponders.

Per germline, CDR1 SGHNT and CDR2 YENEEA. This CDR3 has 13 residues. J was trimmed by 1 base and V by 6 bases; bases with no gene match: 2. In this sample, this clone turned up a few times. Its matching antigen is unknown. The data were produced by immunoSEQ multiplex PCR, yet TCRdb's version contains in-frame clones alone and is incomplete. This table has roughly 70,000 clones, 85% to 90% appearing once. The sample in question was CD4+ or CD8+ T cells sorted from blood, obtained in a trial of the OX40 agonist ivuxolimab. The chain employs TRBV11-3 and TRBJ1-1; 7 positions match TRBD1. The source of this sequence is an adult with an advanced solid tumor such as melanoma, head and neck, liver or kidney cancer. This CDR3 is CASRGQENTEAFF. The CDR3 DNA sequence: TGTGCCAGCAGAGGACAGGAGAACACTGAAGCTTTCTTT. The variable domain in full, with the rest retrieved from reference TRBV11-3 and TRBJ1-1, is EAGVVQSPRYKIIEKKQPVAFWCNPISGHNTLYWYLQNLGQGPELLIRYENEEAVDDSQLPKDRFSAERLKGVDSTLKIQPAELGDSAVYLCASRGQENTEAFFGQGTRLTVV.